The present entry profiles one TCR beta chain with its context. Looked up from germline, CDR1 is SEHNR and CDR2 is FQNEAQ (reference sequence). The CDR3 has 17 amino acids. V trimming: 1 base; J trimming: 5 bases; junction bases outside the gene matches: 12. TCRdb called the RT-PCR reads again in MiXCR, with one record for every CDR3 protein. The sample carries hundreds of thousands of distinct CDR3 sequences, more than 13% recorded once. The sample taken for sequencing was memory CD4+ T cells from blood. The clonotype originates from a female donor in good health, serving as a healthy control. The chain carries TRBV7-9 and TRBJ2-3; TRBD1 matches at 7 bases. This chain's CDR3 is CASSLGSTGLGLDTQYF. In DNA form, the CDR3 reads TGTGCCAGCAGCTTAGGGTCGACAGGGCTCGGGTTAGATACGCAGTATTTT.